This T cell receptor (beta chain) emerged from a study of T cells in women clearing cervical HPV infection. As regards this clone: Read sequence stops 3 residues before the CDR3 end, and the germline J gene provides the missing end.

From germline, CDR1 is LNHDA and CDR2 SQIVND (reference sequence). V dropped 4 bases and J dropped 4 bases, with 11 bases sitting between them. The CDR3 spans 14 residues. The data were produced by immunoSEQ multiplex PCR, yet TCRdb's version contains in-frame clones alone and is incomplete. Its listing shows some 21,000 clones. The sequencing sample was made of blood buffy coat. This TCR came from a woman aged 18-69 years with a cervical HPV16 infection that either progressed to CIN3+ or cleared (not recorded which). The chain combines TRBV19 with TRBJ1-5; the D gene is possibly TRBD1 (6 bases). CDR3 in amino acids: CASSRGGTNQPQHF. The DNA read from the CDR3 is TGTGCCAGTAGTAGGGGGGGGACAAATCAGCCC.